The 3 T cell receptor beta chains given below trace back to one sample, sequenced in a study of blood T cell repertoires in COVID-19. This table comes from immunoSEQ multiplex PCR, and its TCRdb copy is limited to in-frame clones, with some not included. This sample has 150,000 to 200,000 clones, with around four fifths found just once. Sequencing input: PBMCs or T cells enriched from blood (not recorded which). These receptors were collected from a woman aged 45-65 years who had recovered from COVID-19.

The CDR3 reads CASSPAGSGNTIYF. CDR3 in DNA: TGTGCCAGCAGTCCCGCGGGGTCTGGAAACACCATATATTTT. The V and J genes are TRBV28 and TRBJ1-3; D is uncertain. V lost 5 bases and J 1 base, leaving 9 bases between the germline ends. The CDR3 covers 14 residues. The germline V gene has CDR1 MDHEN and CDR2 SYDVKM. Full variable domain (rest looked up from reference TRBV28 and TRBJ1-3): DVKVTQSSRYLVKRTGEKVFLECVQDMDHENMFWYRQDPGLGLRLIYFSYDVKMKEKGDIPEGYSVSREKKERFSLILESASTNQTSMYLCASSPAGSGNTIYFGEGSWLTVV.

This clone was picked up one time. The chain combines TRBV30 with TRBJ1-2, with D tentatively TRBD1 (6 bases). The V gene lost 5 bases and the J gene lost 7 bases, with 17 bases spanning the gap. In germline, CDR1 is GTSNPN, CDR2 SVGIG (reference sequence). CDR3 length equals 13 residues. In nucleotides, the CDR3 is TGTGCCTGGGACGCAGGGGTGAGGAGTGGCTACACCTTC. Translation gives CAWDAGVRSGYTF.

The rearrangement uses TRBV14 and TRBJ2-1, with 8 bases matching TRBD2. This CDR3 is built from 16 residues. J gave up 12 bases and V 4 bases, and 17 bases lay outside the gene matches. Germline loops: CDR1 SGHDN, CDR2 FVKESK. CDR3 loop: CASSPSSGTSGRVQFF. As DNA, the CDR3 is TGTGCCAGCAGCCCCTCCTCCGGGACTAGTGGGAGGGTGCAGTTCTTC.